This is a list of T cell receptor beta chains from one sample in a study of CD8 T cells in Susac syndrome. One entry per CDR3 protein results from TCRdb running MiXCR on the immunoSEQ multiplex PCR reads. This table holds more than 95,000 distinct CDR3 sequences, more than 85% found once. The specimen was CD4+ T cells from PBMCs. All receptors derive from a human donor with multiple sclerosis. CDR3s include the opening cysteine and the closing phenylalanine or tryptophan. D genes are given only for firm matches. Rows may omit the clone size; those that give it use once, few, many or a size class.

13	NA	NA	TRBJ1-6	TRBV5-1	CASSWDKNSPLHF	TGCGCCAGCAGCTGGGACAAGAATTCACCCCTCCACTTT
18	NA	NA	TRBJ1-2	TRBV5-1	CASSLAGIARGANYGYTF	TGCGCCAGCAGCTTGGCAGGGATAGCCCGGGGAGCTAACTATGGCTACACCTTC
13	NA	NA	TRBJ1-1	TRBV11-1	CASSFLKNTEAFF	TGTGCCAGCAGCTTTCTGAAGAACACTGAAGCTTTCTTT
14	TRBD1	NA	TRBJ2-2	TRBV20-1	CSARVTGVTGELFF	TGCAGTGCTAGGGTAACAGGGGTCACCGGGGAGCTGTTTTTT
13	NA	NA	TRBJ2-7	TRBV12-3/TRBV12-4	CASFEEGNYEQYF	TGTGCCAGCTTTGAGGAAGGGAACTACGAGCAGTACTTC
15	NA	NA	TRBJ2-3	TRBV2	CASRGGATSTDTQYF	TGTGCCAGCAGAGGAGGGGCAACGAGCACAGATACGCAGTATTTT
13	NA	NA	TRBJ1-2	TRBV7-6	CASSPTESYGYTF	TGTGCCAGCAGCCCGACAGAATCCTATGGCTACACCTTC
13	NA	NA	TRBJ2-3	TRBV3-1	CASSQMSSNTQYF	TGTGCCAGCAGCCAGATGAGTTCAAATACGCAGTATTTT
15	TRBD1	NA	TRBJ1-2	TRBV3-1	CASSKLGQGVRGYTF	TGTGCCAGCAGCAAATTGGGACAGGGAGTACGGGGCTACACCTTC
14	TRBD1	NA	TRBJ2-5	TRBV6-2/TRBV6-3	CASSYGQGTGTQYF	TGTGCCAGCAGTTACGGACAGGGGACCGGGACCCAGTACTTC
14	NA	NA	TRBJ2-7	TRBV2	CASSDRGRAYEQYF	TGTGCCAGCAGTGACAGGGGCCGGGCCTACGAGCAGTACTTC
16	TRBD2	NA	TRBJ2-5	TRBV5-4	CASSLDQRGGLETQYF	TGTGCCAGCAGCTTGGACCAGCGGGGGGGCCTAGAGACCCAGTACTTC
16	TRBD1	NA	TRBJ1-2	TRBV27	CASSEIPTELGGGYTF	TGTGCCAGCAGTGAAATACCCACCGAACTAGGGGGCGGCTACACCTTC
16	NA	few	TRBJ1-1	TRBV7-6	CASSFGPGQGITEAFF	NA
13	NA	NA	TRBJ1-1	TRBV12-3/TRBV12-4	CASSFAGDTEAFF	TGTGCCAGCAGTTTTGCGGGAGACACTGAAGCTTTCTTT
16	TRBD1	NA	TRBJ2-3	TRBV6-1	CASRSLDRGRTDTQYF	TGTGCCAGCAGAAGCCTCGACAGGGGAAGGACAGATACGCAGTATTTT
16	NA	NA	TRBJ2-7	TRBV5-1	CASSPLDGGASYEQYF	TGCGCCAGCAGCCCCCTGGATGGGGGGGCTTCCTACGAGCAGTACTTC
14	NA	once	TRBJ2-7	TRBV4-3	CASSSQLRSYEQYF	TGCGCCAGCAGCTCGCAACTGCGCTCCTACGAGCAGTACTTC
14	NA	few	TRBJ1-3	TRBV7-2	CASSLSGFGNTIYF	TGTGCCAGCAGCTTATCAGGGTTCGGAAACACCATATATTTT
16	TRBD1	NA	TRBJ1-6	TRBV4-2	CASSPGTGRYNSPLHF	TGTGCCAGCAGCCCAGGGACAGGGAGGTATAATTCACCCCTCCACTTT
10	NA	NA	TRBJ2-5	TRBV20-1	CSARGETQYF	TGCAGTGCTAGAGGGGAGACCCAGTACTTC
11	NA	NA	TRBJ1-4	TRBV29-1	CSVESGGKLFF	TGCAGCGTTGAAAGCGGGGGAAAACTGTTTTTT